This T cell receptor (beta chain) was observed in a study of shared T cell receptors in the human thymus. This clone has more than one count but fewer than ten. Produced via immunoSEQ multiplex PCR; TCRdb's table is partial and in-frame only. The profile shows more than 550,000 clones, over 75% of them singletons. The same specimen was also included in a second study, on human thymus T cells.

Sequenced sample: thymocytes. The TCR sequence derives from a girl younger than two with a congenital heart defect.

CDR3: CASSENTYRERTLGNTIYF. As DNA, the CDR3 is TGTGCCAGCAGCGAAAATACTTACAGGGAGAGGACCCTAGGAAACACCATATATTTT. The chain has TRBV9 and TRBJ1-3; maybe TRBD1 (6 bases). The CDR3 covers 19 residues. Germline V gives CDR1 SGDLS, CDR2 YYNGEE. V lost 3 bases and J 4 bases, leaving 26 bases between the germline ends.